Listed below are T cell receptor beta chains from one sample, sequenced in a study of breast tumors, draining lymph nodes, adjacent tissues. TCRdb re-analysed the multiplex PCR reads in MiXCR, keeping a single row per CDR3 protein. The sample contains 50,000 to 85,000 distinct CDR3 sequences, roughly 40% of which appear only once. The specimen was breast tumor tissue. The receptor source for this set is a female donor with breast cancer. Some clones in this sample may be carry-over from other donors' samples. Each CDR3 is given with its conserved first and last residue. D genes are given only for firm matches. A row's size may be missing; if present it is once, few, many or a size class.

V: TRBV19
J: TRBJ2-3
size: NA
D: NA
CDR3: CASSSTGNEQYTDTQSF
DNA: TGTGCCAGTAGTTCGACCGGGAACGAGCAGTACACAGATACGCAGTCTTTT

V: TRBV7-2
J: TRBJ1-3
size: many
D: TRBD1
CDR3: CASSVTGQANSGNTIYF
DNA: TGTGCCAGCAGCGTGACGGGACAGGCTAACTCTGGAAACACCATATATTTT

V: TRBV6-5
J: TRBJ2-7
size: many
D: NA
CDR3: CASSYTAGETYEQYF
DNA: TGTGCCAGCAGTTACACAGCGGGTGAAACCTACGAGCAGTACTTC

V: TRBV18
J: TRBJ1-2
size: NA
D: TRBD1
CDR3: CASSPGTVEKSYTF
DNA: TGTGCCAGCTCCCCAGGGACAGTCGAAAAGAGCTACACCTTC

V: TRBV7-8
J: TRBJ2-5
size: NA
D: NA
CDR3: CASSLVTGGFATQYF
DNA: TGTGCCAGCAGCTTAGTCACGGGCGGGTTTGCGACCCAGTACTTC

V: TRBV2
J: TRBJ1-6
size: NA
D: NA
CDR3: CASSVGTLGSPLHF
DNA: TGTGCCAGCAGTGTCGGGACGTTGGGTTCACCCCTCCACTTT

V: TRBV25-1
J: TRBJ1-6
size: NA
D: NA
CDR3: CASSASSGLAFNSPLHF
DNA: TGTGCCAGCAGTGCTAGTTCAGGCCTCGCCTTTAATTCACCCCTCCACTTT

V: TRBV5-8
J: TRBJ2-7
size: many
D: NA
CDR3: CASSPRPGVPYEQYF
DNA: TGTGCCAGCAGCCCCCGTCCAGGGGTTCCCTACGAGCAGTACTTC

V: TRBV6-1
J: TRBJ1-5
size: NA
D: NA
CDR3: CATPSGHPNQPQHF
DNA: TGTGCCACGCCGTCGGGACACCCAAATCAGCCCCAGCATTTT

V: TRBV19
J: TRBJ1-6
size: many
D: TRBD1
CDR3: CASKIGQGRDNSPLHF
DNA: TGTGCCAGTAAGATCGGACAGGGGAGGGATAATTCACCCCTCCACTTT

V: TRBV20-1
J: TRBJ2-5
size: many
D: TRBD2
CDR3: CSATGTSGRSFQETQYF
DNA: TGCAGTGCTACCGGGACTAGCGGGAGATCGTTCCAAGAGACCCAGTACTTC

V: TRBV7-2
J: TRBJ2-3
size: once
D: NA
CDR3: CASSLVVGGYF
DNA: TGTGCCAGCAGCTTAGTGGTGGGCGGGTATTTT

V: TRBV15
J: TRBJ2-1
size: NA
D: NA
CDR3: CATSRDRGRGNEQFF
DNA: TGTGCCACCAGCAGAGATCGGGGTAGGGGCAATGAGCAGTTCTTC

V: TRBV5-6
J: TRBJ1-2
size: few
D: TRBD1
CDR3: CASSPGQGFGGYTF
DNA: TGTGCCAGCAGCCCTGGACAGGGATTTGGTGGCTACACCTTC

V: TRBV9
J: TRBJ2-3
size: NA
D: NA
CDR3: CASSVGVGGSYNEQYF
DNA: TGTGCCAGCAGCGTAGGGGTGGGAGGATCCTACAATGAGCAGTATTTT

V: TRBV6-1
J: TRBJ2-7
size: many
D: NA
CDR3: CASKPGGVYEQYF
DNA: TGTGCCAGTAAGCCTGGTGGGGTCTACGAGCAGTACTTC

V: TRBV20-1
J: TRBJ2-1
size: NA
D: NA
CDR3: CSARGRGTYNEQLF
DNA: TGTAGTGCTAGGGGCAGGGGAACCTACAATGAGCAGCTCTTC

V: TRBV28
J: TRBJ2-5
size: NA
D: TRBD2
CDR3: CASSPTSGRTQTQYF
DNA: TGTGCCAGCAGTCCCACTAGCGGGAGGACCCAGACCCAGTACTTC

V: TRBV2
J: TRBJ2-2
size: NA
D: NA
CDR3: CASSEANGELFF
DNA: TGTGCCAGCAGTGAAGCAAACGGGGAGCTGTTTTTT

V: TRBV6-5
J: TRBJ1-1
size: NA
D: NA
CDR3: CASRETAPTEAFF
DNA: TGTGCCAGCAGAGAGACAGCCCCCACTGAAGCTTTCTTT

V: TRBV11-2
J: TRBJ2-1
size: NA
D: TRBD1
CDR3: CASSFGGQAGNEQFF
DNA: TGTGCCAGCAGCTTCGGGGGACAGGCGGGCAATGAGCAGTTCTTC

V: TRBV12-3/TRBV12-4
J: TRBJ1-2
size: many
D: NA
CDR3: CASTRQGAGYTF
DNA: TGTGCCAGCACGAGGCAGGGAGCCGGCTACACCTTC